The 13 T cell receptor delta chains in this list originate from one sample, sequenced in a study of gamma delta lymphoproliferative disorders and STAT genes. PBMCs from patients and controls supplied the genomic DNA for sequencing. TCRdb re-called clones from the multiplex PCR reads using CATT. The sample shows over a thousand delta-chain clones, roughly 2% of them seen only once. The sample taken for sequencing was blood. The receptor set was obtained from a human donor in good health.

This clone was observed a handful of times. The protein recorded in TCRdb matches a much larger clone and deviates from this DNA's translation at residue 5, suggesting a read error; the protein here is obtained by translating the DNA. This rearrangement joins TRDV2 to TRDJ1; D remains unclear. The V gene's germline CDR1 is GEAIGNYY and CDR2 EKD. The CDR3 loop spans 17 amino acids. Trimming removed 2 bases from V and 0 bases from J, with 18 bases in between. CDR3 DNA sequence: TGTGCCTGTGACATCGTAGGGACCGAATCCAACACCGATAAACTCATCTTT. Its translation is CACDIVGTESNTDKLIF.

In its sample, this clone was seen a few times. With a far larger clone one base away, a read error is the likely cause. In the same sample, other DNA sequences code for this CDR3. This chain connects TRDV3 to TRDJ1, with 10 bases that match TRDD3. CDR3 size: 18 residues. Per the germline V gene, CDR1 is TVYSNPD and CDR2 is GDNSRS (reference sequence). The CDR3 sequence: CASNLPGLLGDRTDKLIF. Here the CDR3 DNA reads TGTGCCTCAAATCTTCCTGGGCTACTGGGGGATCGGACCGATAAACTTATCTTT.

Notes on this clone: The junction differs from germline at one of its ends, possibly a read error. Other DNA sequences in this specimen translate into the identical CDR3. V is TRDV1 and J is TRDJ1; either TRDD2 or TRDD3 may fit D (5 bases each). This CDR3 region has 18 residues. The germline gives CDR1 TSWWSYY, CDR2 QGS. CDR3 protein: CALGEPLYGEPYTDKLIF. CDR3 coding DNA: TGTGCTCTTGGGGAACCTTTGTACGGGGAGCCCTACACCGATAAACTCATCTTC.

This clone was seen more than once but under ten times. TCRdb's protein, taken from a much larger clone, differs from this DNA's translation at residue 13, likely owing to a read error; the protein displayed comes from the DNA. The called J gene is TRDJ1, whereas the V gene has no call; the table names TRDD3, a call not compared with the DNA. This CDR3 spans 20 amino acids. Here the CDR3 reads CACDPLNLPTGDAPADKLIF. DNA of the CDR3: TGTGCCTGTGACCCTTTAAATCTTCCTACGGGGGATGCTCCTGCCGATAAACTCATCTTT.

This clone turned up a few times. This sequence is one base from a far larger clone and is likely a read error. The same CDR3 arises from other DNA sequences in this sample as well. The CDR3 nucleotides read TGTGCCTGTGACACCGTCGGTGGGGATACGAAGTACACCGATAAACTCATCTTT. This gives the protein CACDTVGGDTKYTDKLIF. This chain connects TRDV2 to TRDJ1; 9 nucleotides align to TRDD3. The V segment lost 0 bases and the J segment 0 bases; nucleotides outside the gene matches: 10. CDR3 length: 18 amino acids. Germline assignment: CDR1 GEAIGNYY and CDR2 EKD.

As to this clone: The amino acid sequence in TCRdb belongs to a much larger clone and departs from this DNA's translation at residue 6, likely a sequencing read error; the sequence shown is translated from the DNA. The rearrangement uses TRDV2 and TRDJ1, with 12 bases matching TRDD3. The germline CDR1 and CDR2 sequences are GEAIGNYY and EKD. The CDR3 totals 14 residues. CDR3 nucleotide sequence: TGTGCCTGTGACACCGCGGGACTGGGGGATACACTCATCTTT. Translated: CACDTAGLGDTLIF.

This clone was seen more than once but under ten times. A single base is all that separates this from a far larger clone, so a read error is likely. Within the sample, other DNA sequences also encode this same CDR3. The chain employs TRDV3 and TRDJ1; 10 bases are shared with TRDD3. Germline V gene sequence: CDR1 TVYSNPD, CDR2 GDNSRS (reference sequence). The CDR3 extends over 20 amino acids. DNA for the CDR3: TGTGCTTACGACTTCCCCAAATATACTGGGGGATTGATGTACACCGATAAACTCATCTTT. It encodes CAYDFPKYTGGLMYTDKLIF.

Relative to its sample, this clone is medium-sized. A far more abundant clone sits one base away, making this likely a read error. The chain joins TRDV1 to TRDJ2, with D perhaps assigned TRDD2 or TRDD3 (7 bases each). Germline V gives CDR1 TSWWSYY, CDR2 QGS. The CDR3 is 19 amino acids. The CDR3 region is CALGEIAFLHVLGRAQPFF. The CDR3 region has the DNA TGTGCTCTTGGGGAAATAGCCTTCCTTCATGTACTGGGGAGGGCACAACCCTTCTTT.

A few counts support this clone. The TCRdb record carries a much larger clone's protein, which differs from this DNA's translation at residue 8; a read error is the likely cause, and the protein listed here is the DNA translation. The chain carries TRDV2 and TRDJ1; D is perhaps TRDD1 (5 bases). The V gene's germline CDR1 is GEAIGNYY and CDR2 EKD. The CDR3 has 19 residues. Trimming left V 4 bases short and J 0 bases short, with 26 bases between. In DNA, the CDR3 is TGTGCCTGTGATCTTATAGTAGCAGGCGGTTTACGGGACACCGATAAACTCATCTTT. This translates into CACDLIVAGGLRDTDKLIF.

This clone has a count of ten or more. A far larger clone is a single base away, which makes a read error likely. Other DNA variants within this sample encode the same CDR3. The gene calls are TRDV2 and TRDJ2, with D unresolved. Germline-derived CDR1 and CDR2 are GEAIGNYY and EKD. This CDR3 has 15 residues. In DNA form, the CDR3 reads TGTGCCTGTGACACCGTCGGGTCCCTGACGGCACAACTCTTCTTT. Its protein is CACDTVGSLTAQLFF.

By sample fraction, this clone is medium-sized (0.01 to 0.1%). A far larger clone is only one base removed, so a read error is likely. The chain recombines TRDV2 with TRDJ1; 12 nucleotides match TRDD3. The CDR3 consists of 14 residues. Germline V gives CDR1 GEAIGNYY, CDR2 EKD. V gave up 0 bases and J gave up 13 bases; unmatched junction bases: 8. CDR3: CACDTVGLGDTPIF. CDR3 coding DNA: TGTGCCTGTGACACCGTGGGACTGGGGGATACACCCATCTTT.

This clone was found a few times. The chain is built from TRDV1 and TRDJ1; 8 nucleotides align to TRDD3. The V segment lost 1 base and the J segment 8 bases; nucleotides outside the gene matches: 15. CDR3 length equals 17 residues. Germline CDR1 TSWWSYY, CDR2 QGS. Here the CDR3 reads CALGEPPPSLGESKLIF. In DNA form, the CDR3 reads TGTGCTCTTGGGGAACCCCCTCCTAGTCTGGGGGAGTCGAAACTCATCTTT.

This clone came up many times. TCRdb lists the protein of a much larger clone for this DNA, which differs at residue 9, so this is likely a read error; the protein given here is translated from the DNA itself. The rearrangement uses TRDV1 and TRDJ1; TRDD3 aligns across 12 bases. Germline V CDR1 and CDR2: TSWWSYY, QGS. The V gene end was trimmed by 4 bases and the J gene end by 6 bases; junction bases not matched to a gene: 30. This CDR3 comprises 23 residues. The CDR3 protein is CALGVQSSPTRVWGIRGLNKLIF. CDR3 DNA sequence: TGTGCTCTTGGGGTCCAATCTTCCCCTACGCGGGTCTGGGGGATACGAGGGCTAAATAAACTCATCTTT.